The sequence of this T cell receptor (beta chain) was determined in a study of T-cell reconstitution after alpha-beta-depleted transplantation in children. There are 15 residues in the CDR3. The J segment lost 9 bases and the V segment lost 7 bases, leaving 16 bases of the junction unmatched. The TCRbeta library was prepared with unique molecular identifiers. MiXCR was run by TCRdb on the PCR reads, yielding one entry per CDR3 protein. The table shows 500,000 or so distinct CDR3 sequences, with 30% to 35% occurring only once. This TCR was sampled from a human donor who donated a stem cell graft to a child with aplastic anemia. The starting material was PBMCs from the stem cell graft donor, obtained from the stem cell graft. The genes are TRBV12-3 or TRBV12-4 and TRBJ1-2; 8 positions match TRBD1. Written as DNA, the CDR3 is TGTGCCAGCACGAGAGGGACAGGACAATGGGCGAGCTACACCTTC. Protein: CASTRGTGQWASYTF.